This section outlines one T cell receptor (beta chain) sequence together with its context. Its antigen is still unknown. Germline loops: CDR1 MNHEY, CDR2 SVGAGI. This CDR3 spans 13 amino acids. Trimming took 3 bases from V and 8 from J; bases not matched to a gene: 4. This sample was included in a study of human thymus T cells. Profiling relied on immunoSEQ multiplex PCR, and the TCRdb table lists in-frame clones only, not all of them. The table shows 40,000 to 45,000 clones, with 94% occurring only once. Notes on the study in general: Thymic and blood repertoires seemed to show skewed V and J gene use.

Corrective surgery for congenital heart defects was being performed on the healthy Finnish infants who served as donors. Only four of the eight donors provided a 0.5-1 mL blood sample. Genomic DNA was extracted from every available blood leukocyte. This TCR derives from a boy under two years old with a congenital heart defect but otherwise immunologically healthy. Sequences were obtained from blood. The chain has TRBV6-5 and TRBJ1-1; TRBD1 agrees at 9 bases. Here the CDR3 DNA reads TGTGCCAGCAGTTATCCGGGGACAGGGGAAGCTTTCTTT. Translating gives CASSYPGTGEAFF.